This entry lists 5 T cell receptor beta chains sequenced from one sample in a study of T cell changes during pregnancy in multiple sclerosis. Produced via immunoSEQ multiplex PCR; TCRdb's table is partial and in-frame only. The top ten clones hold about 5.7% of a sample with tens of thousands of clones, more than 90% of them seen once. The material sequenced was CD8+ T cells from peripheral blood mononuclear cells, taken before pregnancy. Receptors were obtained from a female donor with multiple sclerosis, enrolled in a pregnancy study.

The chain is built from TRBV27 and TRBJ2-7; D might be TRBD1 (5 bases). Germline V gene sequence: CDR1 MNHEY, CDR2 SMNVEV (reference sequence). This CDR3 has 12 residues. The ends were cut back, 6 bases at V and 2 bases at J, with 8 bases in the middle. The CDR3 DNA reads as TGTGCCAGCAGGGCAGGGCCCTACGAGCAGTACTTC. Encoded protein: CASRAGPYEQYF.

The rearrangement uses TRBV4-3 and TRBJ1-5; 7 bases match TRBD1. V lost 1 base, J lost 6 bases, and 6 bases stayed unmatched. The CDR3 contains 15 residues. Germline values: CDR1 LGHNA, CDR2 YSLEER. CDR3 sequence (DNA): TGCGCCAGCAGCCAAGGTTACAGGGGAGTTCAGCCCCAGCATTTT. Translation gives CASSQGYRGVQPQHF.

The gene calls are TRBV7-9 and TRBJ1-2, with D uncertain. The CDR3 covers 12 residues. Trimming removed 3 bases from V and 5 bases from J, with 7 bases in between. Looked up from germline, CDR1 is SEHNR and CDR2 is FQNEAQ (reference sequence). CDR3 protein: CASSFGEYGYTF. The CDR3 bases are TGTGCCAGCAGCTTCGGGGAGTATGGCTACACCTTC.

This clone appeared a few times. The chain carries TRBV19 and TRBJ1-1; D possibly corresponds to TRBD1 (6 bases). Trimming pared 7 bases from V and 3 bases from J, leaving 15 bases between. CDR1 is LNHDA, CDR2 SQIVND, per germline (reference sequence). The CDR3 consists of 14 residues. Here the CDR3 reads CASTPMTGHTEAFF. CDR3 sequence (DNA): TGTGCCAGTACCCCGATGACAGGTCACACTGAAGCTTTCTTT. The whole variable domain, remainder taken from reference TRBV19 and TRBJ1-1, is DGGITQSPKYLFRKEGQNVTLSCEQNLNHDAMYWYRQDPGQGLRLIYYSQIVNDFQKGDIAEGYSVSREKKESFPLTVTSAQKNPTAFYLCASTPMTGHTEAFFGQGTRLTVV.

This clone occurred once. The rearrangement links TRBV27 to TRBJ1-2, with D perhaps TRBD1 (5 bases). This CDR3 has 15 residues. From germline, CDR1 is MNHEY and CDR2 SMNVEV (reference sequence). V was pared by 6 bases and J by 3 bases, with 17 bases between. CDR3 loop: CASRPAGGADYGYTF. CDR3 coding DNA: TGTGCCAGCAGACCCGCGGGAGGGGCTGACTATGGCTACACCTTC.